Below, 3 T cell receptor beta chains from the same sample are listed, as sequenced in a study of shared clonotypes between healthy human individuals. Only CD45RO-negative cells positively selected for CCR7 counted as naive CD8 cells, so terminally differentiated effector memory CD45RA+ cells were excluded. Method: immunoSEQ multiplex PCR; TCRdb's copy keeps in-frame clones and lacks some. The repertoire holds under 2,000,000 clones, with approximately 95% as singletons. The sample comprised naive CD8+ T cells sorted from blood. The receptors come from a man aged 18 to 35 in good health.

The sample holds one count of this clone. V and J are TRBV7-9 and TRBJ2-7; D may match TRBD1 or TRBD2 (6 bases each). The length of the CDR3 is 15 residues. Trimming cost V 4 bases and J 3 bases, with 16 bases left between them. Germline CDR1 is SEHNR and CDR2 is FQNEAQ (reference sequence). CDR3 sequence: CASSSPGGAGYEQYF. In nucleotides, the CDR3 is TGTGCCAGCAGCTCCCCCGGGGGCGCTGGCTACGAGCAGTACTTC.

The genes are TRBV6-6 and TRBJ2-3, with 9 bases identical to TRBD2. With V trimmed by 4 bases and J by 4 bases, 3 bases remained unmatched. Germline CDR1 and CDR2: MNHNY and SVGAGI (reference sequence). CDR3 length equals 14 residues. The CDR3 sequence: CASSWTSAADTQYF. As DNA, the CDR3 is TGTGCCAGCAGTTGGACTAGCGCGGCAGATACGCAGTATTTT.

J is TRBJ1-3 and V is TRBV10-2; the D is unclear. The length of the CDR3 is 15 residues. Germline loops: CDR1 WSHSY, CDR2 SAAADI. V was pared by 2 bases and J by 1 base, with 9 bases between. CDR3 DNA sequence: TGCGCCAGCAGTGAGGATTTCGGATCTGGAAACACCATATATTTT. Protein sequence: CASSEDFGSGNTIYF.